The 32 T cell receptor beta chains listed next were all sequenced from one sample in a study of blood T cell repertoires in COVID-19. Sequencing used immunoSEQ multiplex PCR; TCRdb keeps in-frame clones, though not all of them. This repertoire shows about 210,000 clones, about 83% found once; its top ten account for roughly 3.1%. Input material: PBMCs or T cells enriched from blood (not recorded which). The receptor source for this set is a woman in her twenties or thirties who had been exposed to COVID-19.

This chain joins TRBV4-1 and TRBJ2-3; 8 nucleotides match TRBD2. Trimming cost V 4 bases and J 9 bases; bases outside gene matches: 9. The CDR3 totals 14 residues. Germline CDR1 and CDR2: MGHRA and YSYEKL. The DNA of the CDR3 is TGCGCCAGCAGCCGCTTGGGGGGCGGGGGGACGCAGTATTTT. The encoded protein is CASSRLGGGGTQYF.

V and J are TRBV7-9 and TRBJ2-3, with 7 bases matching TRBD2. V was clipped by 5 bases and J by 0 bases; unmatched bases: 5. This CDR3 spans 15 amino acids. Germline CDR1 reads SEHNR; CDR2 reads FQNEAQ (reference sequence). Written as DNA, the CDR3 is TGTGCCAGCAGCATCCTTAGCGGGAGCACAGATACGCAGTATTTT. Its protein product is CASSILSGSTDTQYF.

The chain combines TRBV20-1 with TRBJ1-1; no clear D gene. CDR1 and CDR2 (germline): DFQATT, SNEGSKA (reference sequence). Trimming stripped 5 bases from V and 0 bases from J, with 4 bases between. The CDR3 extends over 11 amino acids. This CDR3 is CSAPVNTEAFF. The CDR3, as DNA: TGCAGTGCTCCTGTGAACACTGAAGCTTTCTTT.

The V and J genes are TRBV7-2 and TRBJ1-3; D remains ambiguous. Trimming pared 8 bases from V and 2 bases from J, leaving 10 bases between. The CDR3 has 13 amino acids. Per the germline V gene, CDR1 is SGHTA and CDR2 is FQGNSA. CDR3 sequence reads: CASRGFTGNTIYF. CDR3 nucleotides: TGTGCCAGCCGGGGATTTACTGGAAACACCATATATTTT.

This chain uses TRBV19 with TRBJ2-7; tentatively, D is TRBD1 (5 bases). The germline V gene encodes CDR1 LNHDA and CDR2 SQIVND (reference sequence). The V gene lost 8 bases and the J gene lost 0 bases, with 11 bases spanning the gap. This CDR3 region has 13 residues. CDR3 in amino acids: CASRRASSYEQYF. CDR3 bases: TGTGCCAGTCGCAGGGCAAGCTCCTACGAGCAGTACTTC. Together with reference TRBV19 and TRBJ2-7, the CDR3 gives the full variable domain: DGGITQSPKYLFRKEGQNVTLSCEQNLNHDAMYWYRQDPGQGLRLIYYSQIVNDFQKGDIAEGYSVSREKKESFPLTVTSAQKNPTAFYLCASRRASSYEQYFGPGTRLTVT.

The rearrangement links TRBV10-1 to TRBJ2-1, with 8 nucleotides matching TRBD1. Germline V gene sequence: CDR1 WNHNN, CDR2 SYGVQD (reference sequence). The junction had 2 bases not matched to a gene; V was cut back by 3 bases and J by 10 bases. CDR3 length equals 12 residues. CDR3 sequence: CASSDGTGEQFF. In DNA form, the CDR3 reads TGCGCCAGCAGTGATGGGACAGGCGAGCAGTTCTTC.

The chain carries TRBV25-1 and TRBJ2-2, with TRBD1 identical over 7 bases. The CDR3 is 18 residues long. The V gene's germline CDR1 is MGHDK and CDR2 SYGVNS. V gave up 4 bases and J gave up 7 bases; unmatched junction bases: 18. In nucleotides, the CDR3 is TGTGCCAGCAGTGCCCCCGACAGGGTGATCGAGGCGGACGGGGAGCTGTTTTTT. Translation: CASSAPDRVIEADGELFF.

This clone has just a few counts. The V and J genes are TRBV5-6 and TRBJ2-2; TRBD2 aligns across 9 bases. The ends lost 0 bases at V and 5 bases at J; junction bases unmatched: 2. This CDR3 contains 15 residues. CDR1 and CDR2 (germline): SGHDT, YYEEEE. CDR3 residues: CASSLGLAGTGELFF. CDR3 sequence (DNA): TGTGCCAGCAGCTTGGGCCTAGCGGGGACCGGGGAGCTGTTTTTT.

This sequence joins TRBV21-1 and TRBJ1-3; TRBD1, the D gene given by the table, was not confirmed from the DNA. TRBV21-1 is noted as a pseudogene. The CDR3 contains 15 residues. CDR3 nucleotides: TGTGCCAGCAGCCGGACAGGGTTCCGTGGAAACACCATATATTTT. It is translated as CASSRTGFRGNTIYF.

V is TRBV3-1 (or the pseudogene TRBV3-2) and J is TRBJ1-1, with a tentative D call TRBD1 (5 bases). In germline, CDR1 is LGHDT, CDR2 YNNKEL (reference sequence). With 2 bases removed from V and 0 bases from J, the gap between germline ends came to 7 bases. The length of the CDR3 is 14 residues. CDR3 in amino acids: CASSQMTVNTEAFF. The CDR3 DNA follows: TGTGCCAGCAGCCAAATGACAGTGAACACTGAAGCTTTCTTT.

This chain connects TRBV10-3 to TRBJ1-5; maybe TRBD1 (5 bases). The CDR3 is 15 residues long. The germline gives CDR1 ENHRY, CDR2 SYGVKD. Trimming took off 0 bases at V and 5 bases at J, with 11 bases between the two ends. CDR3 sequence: CAISESRDGDQPQHF. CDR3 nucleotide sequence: TGTGCCATCAGTGAGTCGCGGGACGGTGATCAGCCCCAGCATTTT.

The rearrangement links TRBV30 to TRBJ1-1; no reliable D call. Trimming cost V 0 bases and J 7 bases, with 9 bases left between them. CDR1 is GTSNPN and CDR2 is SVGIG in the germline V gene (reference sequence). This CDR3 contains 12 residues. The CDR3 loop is CAWSVVRGEAFF. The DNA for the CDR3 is TGTGCCTGGAGTGTAGTAAGAGGTGAAGCTTTCTTT.

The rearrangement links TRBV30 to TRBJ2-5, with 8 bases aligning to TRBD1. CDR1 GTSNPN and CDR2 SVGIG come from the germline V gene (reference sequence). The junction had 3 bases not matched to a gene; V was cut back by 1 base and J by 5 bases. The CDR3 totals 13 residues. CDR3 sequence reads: CAWSAGGRETQYF. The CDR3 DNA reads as TGTGCCTGGAGTGCAGGGGGCCGGGAGACCCAGTACTTC.

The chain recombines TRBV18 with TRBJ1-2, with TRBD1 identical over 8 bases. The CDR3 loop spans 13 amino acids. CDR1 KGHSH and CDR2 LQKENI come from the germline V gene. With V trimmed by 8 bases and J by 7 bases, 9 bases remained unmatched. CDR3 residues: CASTDFQGAGYTF. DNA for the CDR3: TGTGCCAGCACAGATTTCCAGGGGGCTGGCTACACCTTC.

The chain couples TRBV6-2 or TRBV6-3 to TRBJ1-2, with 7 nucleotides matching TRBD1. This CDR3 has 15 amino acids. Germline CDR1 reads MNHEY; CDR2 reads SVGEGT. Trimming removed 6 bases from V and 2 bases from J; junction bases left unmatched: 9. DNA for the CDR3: TGTGCCAGCAGCTTTGACAGGGCAACCAACTATGGCTACACCTTC. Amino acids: CASSFDRATNYGYTF.

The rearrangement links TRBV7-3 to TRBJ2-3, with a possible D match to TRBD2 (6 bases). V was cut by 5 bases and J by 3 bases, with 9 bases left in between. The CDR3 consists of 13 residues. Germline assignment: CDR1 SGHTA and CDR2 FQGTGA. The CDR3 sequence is CASSNGRTDTQYF. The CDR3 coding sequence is TGTGCCAGCAGCAACGGGAGAACAGATACGCAGTATTTT.

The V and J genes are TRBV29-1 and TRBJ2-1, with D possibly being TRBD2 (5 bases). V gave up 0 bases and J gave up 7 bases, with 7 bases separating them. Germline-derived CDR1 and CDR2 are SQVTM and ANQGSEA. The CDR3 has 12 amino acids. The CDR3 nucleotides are TGCAGCGTTGAAGATGGGGAGAATGAGCAGTTCTTC. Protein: CSVEDGENEQFF.

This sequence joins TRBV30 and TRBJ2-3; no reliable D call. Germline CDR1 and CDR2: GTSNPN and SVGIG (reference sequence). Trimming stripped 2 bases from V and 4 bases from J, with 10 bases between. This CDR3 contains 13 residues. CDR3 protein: CAWSSVASDTQYF. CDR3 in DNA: TGTGCCTGGAGTAGCGTCGCATCAGATACGCAGTATTTT.

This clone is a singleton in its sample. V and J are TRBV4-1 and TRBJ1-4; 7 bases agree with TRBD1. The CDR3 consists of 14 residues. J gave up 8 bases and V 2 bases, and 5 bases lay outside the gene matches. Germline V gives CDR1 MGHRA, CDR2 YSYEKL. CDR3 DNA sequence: TGCGCCAGCAGCCAAACAGGGGCCGGCGAAAAACTGTTTTTT. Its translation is CASSQTGAGEKLFF.

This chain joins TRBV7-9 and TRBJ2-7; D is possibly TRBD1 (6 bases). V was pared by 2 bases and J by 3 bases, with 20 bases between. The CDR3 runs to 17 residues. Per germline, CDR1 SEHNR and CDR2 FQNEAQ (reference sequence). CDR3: CASSLFPSDRSDYEQYF. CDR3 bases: TGTGCCAGCAGCTTATTCCCTTCAGACAGGAGCGACTACGAGCAGTACTTC. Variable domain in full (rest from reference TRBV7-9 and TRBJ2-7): DTGVSQNPRHKITKRGQNVTFRCDPISEHNRLYWYRQTLGQGPEFLTYFQNEAQLEKSRLLSDRFSAERPKGSFSTLEIQRTEQGDSAMYLCASSLFPSDRSDYEQYFGPGTRLTVT.

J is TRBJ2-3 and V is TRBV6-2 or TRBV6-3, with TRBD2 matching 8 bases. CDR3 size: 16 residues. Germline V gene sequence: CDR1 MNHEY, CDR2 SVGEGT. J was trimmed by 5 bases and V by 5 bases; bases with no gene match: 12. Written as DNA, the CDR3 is TGTGCCAGCAGTCCCGACCCGGGGGGGTGGGAAGATACGCAGTATTTT. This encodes CASSPDPGGWEDTQYF.

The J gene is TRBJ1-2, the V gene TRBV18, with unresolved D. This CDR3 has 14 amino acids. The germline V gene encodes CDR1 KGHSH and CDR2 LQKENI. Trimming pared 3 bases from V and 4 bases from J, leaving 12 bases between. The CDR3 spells CASSPPEKSYGYTF. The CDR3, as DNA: TGTGCCAGCTCACCTCCCGAGAAGTCCTATGGCTACACCTTC.

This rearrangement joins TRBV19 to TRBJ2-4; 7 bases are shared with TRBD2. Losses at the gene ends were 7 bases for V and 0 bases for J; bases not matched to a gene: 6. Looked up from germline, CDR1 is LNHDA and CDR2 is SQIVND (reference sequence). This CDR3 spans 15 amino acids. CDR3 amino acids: CASTRGETAKNIQYF. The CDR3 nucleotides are TGTGCCAGTACTCGGGGGGAGACAGCCAAAAACATTCAGTACTTC.

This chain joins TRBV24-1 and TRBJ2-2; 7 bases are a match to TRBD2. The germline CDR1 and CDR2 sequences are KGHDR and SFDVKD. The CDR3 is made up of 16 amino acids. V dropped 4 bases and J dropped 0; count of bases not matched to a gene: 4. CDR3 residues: CATSDPGGSNTGELFF. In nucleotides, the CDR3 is TGTGCCACCAGTGACCCGGGGGGTTCGAACACCGGGGAGCTGTTTTTT.

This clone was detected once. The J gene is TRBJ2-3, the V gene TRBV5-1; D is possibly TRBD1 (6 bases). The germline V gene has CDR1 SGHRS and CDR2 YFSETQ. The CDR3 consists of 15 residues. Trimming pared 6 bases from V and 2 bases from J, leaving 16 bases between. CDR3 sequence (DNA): TGCGCCAGCACCCCCGGGACACTAGTCACAGATACGCAGTATTTT. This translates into CASTPGTLVTDTQYF. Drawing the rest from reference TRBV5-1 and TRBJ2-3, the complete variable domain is KAGVTQTPRYLIKTRGQQVTLSCSPISGHRSVSWYQQTPGQGLQFLFEYFSETQRNKGNFPGRFSGRQFSNSRSEMNVSTLELGDSALYLCASTPGTLVTDTQYFGPGTRLTVL.

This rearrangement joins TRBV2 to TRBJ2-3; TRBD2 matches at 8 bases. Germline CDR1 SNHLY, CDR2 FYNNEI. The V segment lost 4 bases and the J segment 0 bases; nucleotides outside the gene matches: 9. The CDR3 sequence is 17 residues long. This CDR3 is CASSVSAGETSTDTQYF. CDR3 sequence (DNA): TGTGCCAGCAGTGTATCAGCGGGGGAAACTAGCACAGATACGCAGTATTTT. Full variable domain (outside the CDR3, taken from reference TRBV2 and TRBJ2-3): EPEVTQTPSHQVTQMGQEVILRCVPISNHLYFYWYRQILGQKVEFLVSFYNNEISEKSEIFDDQFSVERPDGSNFTLKIRSTKLEDSAMYFCASSVSAGETSTDTQYFGPGTRLTVL.

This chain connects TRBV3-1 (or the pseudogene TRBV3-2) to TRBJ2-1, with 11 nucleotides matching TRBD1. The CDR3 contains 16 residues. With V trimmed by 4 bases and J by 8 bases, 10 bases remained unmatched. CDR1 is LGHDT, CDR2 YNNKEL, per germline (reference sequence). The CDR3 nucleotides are TGTGCCAGCAGCCCCATAACGGGACAGGGGGTTTATGAGCAGTTCTTC. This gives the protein CASSPITGQGVYEQFF.

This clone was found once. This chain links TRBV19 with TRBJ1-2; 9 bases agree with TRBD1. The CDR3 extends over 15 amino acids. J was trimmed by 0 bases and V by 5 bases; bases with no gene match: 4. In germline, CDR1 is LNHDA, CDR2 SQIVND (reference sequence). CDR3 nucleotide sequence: TGTGCCAGTAGTCCGACAGGGGGAGCTAACTATGGCTACACCTTC. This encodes CASSPTGGANYGYTF.

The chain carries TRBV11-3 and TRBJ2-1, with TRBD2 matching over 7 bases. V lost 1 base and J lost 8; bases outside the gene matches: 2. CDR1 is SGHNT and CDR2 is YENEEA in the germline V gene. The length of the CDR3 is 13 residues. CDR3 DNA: TGTGCCAGCAGCTTAGGGGGGGGACATGAGCAGTTCTTC. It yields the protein CASSLGGGHEQFF.

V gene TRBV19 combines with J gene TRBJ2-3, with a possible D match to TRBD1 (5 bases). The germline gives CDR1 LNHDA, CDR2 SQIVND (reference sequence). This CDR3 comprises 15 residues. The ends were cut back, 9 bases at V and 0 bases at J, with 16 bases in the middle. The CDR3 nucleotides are TGTGCCAGCGCGACAGCTTCTGAGAGCACAGATACGCAGTATTTT. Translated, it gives CASATASESTDTQYF.

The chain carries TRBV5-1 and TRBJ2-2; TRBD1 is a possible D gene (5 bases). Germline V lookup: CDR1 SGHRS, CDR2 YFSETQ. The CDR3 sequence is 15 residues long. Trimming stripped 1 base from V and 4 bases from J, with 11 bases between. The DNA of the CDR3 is TGCGCCAGCAGCTTGAACACAGGCGTCACCGGGGAGCTGTTTTTT. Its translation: CASSLNTGVTGELFF.

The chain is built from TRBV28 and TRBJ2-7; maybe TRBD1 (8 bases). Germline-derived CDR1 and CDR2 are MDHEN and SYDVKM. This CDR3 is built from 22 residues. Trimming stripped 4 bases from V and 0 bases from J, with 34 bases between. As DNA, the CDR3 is TGTGCCAGCAGTTCAATTATATGGGGGGGACAGGTATTTCAGGCCAGCTCCTACGAGCAGTACTTC. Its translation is CASSSIIWGGQVFQASSYEQYF.